This T cell receptor beta chain was recovered during a study of blood T cell repertoires in COVID-19. The overall study: The origin of the acute and convalescent COVID-19 samples was the United States, Italy and Spain. T cells, B-cell-depleted T cells, or PBMCs provided the cDNA or gDNA that served as material.

The authors' processing: Counts of nucleated cells, estimated from reference gene primer amplification, were obtained. Here immunoSEQ multiplex PCR was the method, and the copy in TCRdb shows in-frame clones only, minus some. The V and J calls and clone size come from that table; D and trimming were worked out from the DNA. The data show around 100,000 clones, 87% seen once. The CDR3 covers 11 residues. The germline V gene has CDR1 SGHVS and CDR2 FQNEAQ. The ends were cut back, 5 bases at V and 4 bases at J, with 6 bases in the middle. The clonotype comes from a man aged 25 to 40 in a cohort sampled during active COVID-19. Material: peripheral blood. V is TRBV7-8 and J is TRBJ2-7, with D uncertain. The CDR3 DNA is TGTGCCAGCAGCCCTAAATACGAGCAGTACTTC. Residues: CASSPKYEQYF.